Below are 8 T cell receptor beta chains sequenced from a single sample in a study of cytomegalovirus exposure and HLA in healthy donors. The PCR employed 60 Vbeta primers together with 13 Jbeta primers. The data were produced by immunoSEQ multiplex PCR, yet TCRdb's version contains in-frame clones alone and is incomplete. The data hold 150,000 to 200,000 clones, with 75% to 85% observed a single time. Sequences were obtained from PBMCs. The receptors stem from a woman between 50 and 59 years old in good health and CMV-seronegative.

The rearrangement joins TRBV4-2 to TRBJ2-2, with 8 bases identical to TRBD1. The germline V gene encodes CDR1 LGHNA and CDR2 YNFKEQ. The CDR3 is 16 amino acids. The ends lost 3 bases at V and 6 bases at J; junction bases unmatched: 9. CDR3 DNA sequence: TGTGCCAGCAGCCATGTGGACAGGGTAATATCCGGGGAGCTGTTTTTT. This translates into CASSHVDRVISGELFF.

The gene calls are TRBV5-1 and TRBJ2-2; tentatively, D is TRBD1 (5 bases). Germline V CDR1 and CDR2: SGHRS, YFSETQ. The CDR3 loop spans 15 amino acids. Trimming took off 2 bases at V and 2 bases at J, with 10 bases between the two ends. DNA for the CDR3: TGCGCCAGCAGCTTCGGCAGGGCAAACACCGGGGAGCTGTTTTTT. Its translation: CASSFGRANTGELFF.

The genes are TRBV7-9 and TRBJ1-1; 7 positions agree with TRBD1. Germline lookup yields CDR1 SEHNR and CDR2 FQNEAQ (reference sequence). The V and J ends lost 0 bases and 2 bases, in that order; junction bases with no gene match: 12. The length of the CDR3 is 18 residues. The CDR3 sequence: CASSLAHQGVLGNTEAFF. The DNA for the CDR3 is TGTGCCAGCAGCTTAGCGCATCAGGGGGTGCTTGGAAACACTGAAGCTTTCTTT. The entire variable domain, with the rest obtained from reference TRBV7-9 and TRBJ1-1, is as follows: DTGVSQNPRHKITKRGQNVTFRCDPISEHNRLYWYRQTLGQGPEFLTYFQNEAQLEKSRLLSDRFSAERPKGSFSTLEIQRTEQGDSAMYLCASSLAHQGVLGNTEAFFGQGTRLTVV.

This chain connects TRBV13 to TRBJ2-2; no reliable D call. CDR3 length equals 13 residues. The germline gives CDR1 PRHDT, CDR2 FYEKMQ (reference sequence). Trimming stripped 6 bases from V and 6 bases from J, with 11 bases between. The CDR3 loop is CASRLEISGELFF. The CDR3 DNA reads as TGTGCCAGCAGGTTGGAGATATCCGGGGAGCTGTTTTTT.

The V call is TRBV19, the J call TRBJ1-5, with D uncertain. Germline V CDR1 and CDR2: LNHDA, SQIVND (reference sequence). V was cut by 1 base and J by 3 bases, with 7 bases left in between. The CDR3 covers 14 residues. The CDR3 DNA reads as TGTGCCAGTAGTATAGGTACAGACAATCAGCCCCAGCATTTT. Its translation: CASSIGTDNQPQHF.

V usage is TRBV29-1 and J usage is TRBJ2-5; D possibly corresponds to TRBD2 (6 bases). This CDR3 is built from 12 residues. V lost 1 base and J 4 bases, leaving 7 bases between the germline ends. CDR1 and CDR2 from the germline V gene are SQVTM and ANQGSEA. In DNA, the CDR3 is TGCAGCGTTGAAGTCGGGGGAGAGACCCAGTACTTC. Encoded protein: CSVEVGGETQYF.

The rearrangement uses TRBV5-1 and TRBJ2-7; no firm D call. The germline V gene has CDR1 SGHRS and CDR2 YFSETQ. The V end was cut by 0 bases, the J end by 0 bases, with 10 bases between. The CDR3 covers 15 residues. The CDR3 DNA reads TGCGCCAGCAGCTTGGGAGCGCTCAGCTCCTACGAGCAGTACTTC. Translated: CASSLGALSSYEQYF.

The chain uses TRBV15 and TRBJ2-5; TRBD2 matches at 11 bases. This CDR3 is built from 17 residues. With V trimmed by 6 bases and J by 2 bases, 11 bases remained unmatched. The V gene's germline CDR1 is LNHNV and CDR2 YYDKDF (reference sequence). CDR3 sequence reads: CATRSGGLAGDQETQYF. CDR3 nucleotide sequence: TGTGCCACCAGGTCAGGTGGACTAGCGGGTGATCAAGAGACCCAGTACTTC.